The 5 T cell receptor beta chains reported below all come from one sample, sequenced in a study of cytomegalovirus exposure and HLA in healthy donors. TCRdb's table, derived via immunoSEQ multiplex PCR, lists solely in-frame clones and lacks some. Found here are tens of thousands of clones, approximately 85% of them singletons; the top ten hold under 8.5%. Sequenced input: PBMCs. The receptors here all came from a woman aged 25-40 years in good health and CMV-seronegative.

This clone was seen once. The chain combines TRBV6-1 with TRBJ2-5, with 7 positions matching TRBD2. CDR3 length: 15 residues. Germline CDR1 reads MNHNS; CDR2 reads SASEGT. V lost 6 bases, J lost 1 base, and 8 bases stayed unmatched. The CDR3, as DNA: TGTGCCAGCAGCGAACACGGGGGGTCCCAAGAGACCCAGTACTTC. This encodes CASSEHGGSQETQYF.

In DNA, the CDR3 is TGTGCCAGCAGCCCTTACAGGGCACAGACTGAAGCTTTCTTT. Encoded protein: CASSPYRAQTEAFF. The chain uses TRBV7-2 and TRBJ1-1; D is possibly TRBD1 (6 bases). This CDR3 region has 14 residues. Germline loops: CDR1 SGHTA, CDR2 FQGNSA. Trimming left V 5 bases short and J 5 bases short, with 15 bases between.

This chain joins TRBV6-6 and TRBJ2-1, with TRBD2 as a possible D gene (5 bases). V lost 2 bases and J lost 7, with 18 bases in between. Germline loops: CDR1 MNHNY, CDR2 SVGAGI (reference sequence). This CDR3 region has 16 residues. CDR3: CASSYPEADNGNEQFF. Here the CDR3 DNA reads TGTGCCAGCAGTTACCCGGAGGCTGATAACGGGAATGAGCAGTTCTTC.

The V call is TRBV5-1, the J call TRBJ2-5; TRBD2 agrees at 14 bases. J lost 2 bases, V lost 6 bases, and 6 bases had no gene match. The CDR3 consists of 16 residues. In germline, CDR1 is SGHRS, CDR2 YFSETQ. CDR3 coding DNA: TGCGCCAGCAACAGACTAGCGGGAGGGGCGCAAGAGACCCAGTACTTC. Residues: CASNRLAGGAQETQYF.

The chain is built from TRBV30 and TRBJ1-5; 7 bases line up with TRBD1. With V trimmed by 3 bases and J by 0 bases, 2 bases remained unmatched. CDR1 and CDR2 (germline): GTSNPN, SVGIG (reference sequence). This CDR3 spans 14 amino acids. The CDR3 coding sequence is TGTGCCTGGAGGGACAGGCTTAGCAATCAGCCCCAGCATTTT. This translates into CAWRDRLSNQPQHF.